This passage covers 26 T cell receptor beta chains from one sample sequenced in a study of beta chain features in type 1 diabetes. Reverse transcription of all isolated RNA meant that expressed TCRB transcripts were sequenced. Sequencing was performed with immunoSEQ multiplex PCR; in TCRdb, only in-frame clones are kept and a portion is missing. The table shows a few hundred thousand clones, with about 20% occurring only once. What was sequenced was naive CD4+ T cells from blood. These receptors all stem from a woman aged 18 to 35 in good health.

This CDR3 is CASSPGVAGERAKNIQYF. The DNA of the CDR3 is TGTGCCAGCAGCCCCGGGGTAGCGGGAGAGAGGGCCAAAAACATTCAGTACTTC. The chain couples TRBV7-9 to TRBJ2-4, with TRBD2 matching 9 bases. The ends lost 5 bases at V and 1 base at J; junction bases unmatched: 12. The germline CDR1 and CDR2 sequences are SEHNR and FQNEAQ (reference sequence). The CDR3 contains 18 residues.

This clone appeared a few times. The gene calls are TRBV13 and TRBJ1-2; a weak D match, TRBD1 (6 bases). Deletions cut 2 bases from V and 7 bases from J, with 11 bases between. The CDR3 extends over 13 amino acids. Germline CDR1 PRHDT, CDR2 FYEKMQ (reference sequence). CDR3 nucleotide sequence: TGTGCCAGCAGCTTAAGCGTCAGGGGTGGCTACACCTTC. Protein sequence: CASSLSVRGGYTF. The variable domain in full, with the rest retrieved from reference TRBV13 and TRBJ1-2, is AAGVIQSPRHLIKEKRETATLKCYPIPRHDTVYWYQQGPGQDPQFLISFYEKMQSDKGSIPDRFSAQQFSDYHSELNMSSLELGDSALYFCASSLSVRGGYTFGSGTRLTVV.

This clone turned up a few times. Other DNA sequences in the same sample also yield this CDR3. This rearrangement joins TRBV5-1 to TRBJ2-5; 10 bases match TRBD2. The V gene end was trimmed by 5 bases and the J gene end by 2 bases; junction bases not matched to a gene: 0. The CDR3 consists of 13 residues. The V gene's germline CDR1 is SGHRS and CDR2 YFSETQ. The CDR3 loop reads CASRLAGQETQYF. The DNA of the CDR3 is TGCGCCAGCAGACTAGCGGGGCAAGAGACCCAGTACTTC. The full variable domain, with the rest looked up from reference TRBV5-1 and TRBJ2-5, is KAGVTQTPRYLIKTRGQQVTLSCSPISGHRSVSWYQQTPGQGLQFLFEYFSETQRNKGNFPGRFSGRQFSNSRSEMNVSTLELGDSALYLCASRLAGQETQYFGPGTRLLVL.

The V and J genes are TRBV30 and TRBJ2-7; TRBD1 is a possible D gene (6 bases). V was clipped by 0 bases and J by 5 bases, with 23 bases between them. Germline CDR1 GTSNPN, CDR2 SVGIG (reference sequence). CDR3 size: 17 residues. The CDR3 DNA reads as TGTGCCTGGAGTGTACGGGTGGAGAGGGGGAACCGCCACGAGCAGTACTTC. This encodes CAWSVRVERGNRHEQYF.

This clone has just a few counts. The chain couples TRBV29-1 to TRBJ1-2, with 12 bases aligning to TRBD1. There are 14 residues in the CDR3. Germline loops: CDR1 SQVTM, CDR2 ANQGSEA. Trimming removed 4 bases from V and 7 bases from J; junction bases left unmatched: 7. In DNA form, the CDR3 reads TGCAGCGTTGGTGGGGACAGGGGGCCGGGTGGCTACACCTTC. As protein: CSVGGDRGPGGYTF.

This clone was recorded a few times. CDR3 sequence: CASSRYSGLGEQFF. The CDR3 DNA reads as TGCGCCAGCAGCCGGTACAGCGGGTTGGGTGAGCAGTTCTTC. V gene TRBV4-1 combines with J gene TRBJ2-1, with a tentative D call TRBD2 (6 bases). The V gene lost 4 bases and the J gene lost 9 bases, with 16 bases spanning the gap. Germline V gene lookup returns CDR1 MGHRA and CDR2 YSYEKL. The CDR3 extends over 14 amino acids.

V is TRBV9 and J is TRBJ1-6, with TRBD1 as a possible D gene (6 bases). Germline CDR1 reads SGDLS; CDR2 reads YYNGEE. This CDR3 is built from 14 residues. V was shortened by 0 bases and J by 9 bases, with 10 bases between the two germline ends. CDR3 in DNA: TGTGCCAGCAGCGTAGAATCCAGGGGTTCACCCCTCCACTTT. Residues: CASSVESRGSPLHF.

V usage is TRBV2 and J usage is TRBJ2-1; 7 bases map to TRBD2. Unmatched junction bases numbered 6, after V lost 6 bases and J lost 7 bases. The CDR3 covers 13 residues. CDR1 is SNHLY and CDR2 is FYNNEI in the germline V gene. CDR3 region: CASRRTRGNEQFF. The CDR3 nucleotides are TGTGCCAGCAGACGGACTAGAGGAAATGAGCAGTTCTTC.

This clone occurred a few times. The chain recombines TRBV7-2 with TRBJ1-5; perhaps TRBD1 as D (5 bases). Germline V lookup: CDR1 SGHTA, CDR2 FQGNSA. This CDR3 is built from 15 residues. The germline V and J ends were trimmed by 0 bases and 4 bases, with 10 bases remaining between them. DNA for the CDR3: TGTGCCAGCAGCTTAGCTTCAGGGAGGAATCAGCCCCAGCATTTT. It codes for CASSLASGRNQPQHF.

The V and J genes are TRBV5-4 and TRBJ2-5, with 10 positions matching TRBD2. The CDR3 is 15 amino acids. The V and J ends lost 1 base and 3 bases, in that order; junction bases with no gene match: 3. CDR1 and CDR2 (germline): SGHNT, YYREEE (reference sequence). CDR3 sequence (DNA): TGTGCCAGCAGCTTGCTAGCGGGGGTAAAAGAGACCCAGTACTTC. Translation gives CASSLLAGVKETQYF.

This clone was observed a few times. This chain joins TRBV5-1 and TRBJ1-2, with 7 bases that match TRBD1. Germline V gene sequence: CDR1 SGHRS, CDR2 YFSETQ. This CDR3 contains 14 residues. V lost 5 bases to trimming and J lost 8 bases; unmatched junction nucleotides: 12. CDR3 nucleotides: TGCGCCAGCAGTTTTGGTAGGGGGCGCGGAGGCTACACCTTC. Encoded protein: CASSFGRGRGGYTF.

This clone showed up just a few times. The chain joins TRBV5-1 to TRBJ1-2; D remains ambiguous. The CDR3 covers 13 residues. CDR1 and CDR2 from the germline V gene are SGHRS and YFSETQ. Trimming pared 2 bases from V and 8 bases from J, leaving 13 bases between. The CDR3: CASSLAGPWGYTF. For the CDR3, the DNA is TGCGCCAGCAGCTTAGCAGGCCCGTGGGGCTACACCTTC.

The rearrangement links TRBV15 to TRBJ1-2; 8 positions agree with TRBD1. With 0 bases clipped from V and 6 bases from J, the junction kept 3 bases outside the gene matches. This CDR3 is built from 14 residues. Germline CDR1 LNHNV, CDR2 YYDKDF (reference sequence). The CDR3 DNA reads TGTGCCACCAGCAGAGAGAGGACAGGGAATGGCTACACCTTC. It translates to CATSRERTGNGYTF.

In this sample, this clone turned up a few times. This chain joins TRBV5-1 and TRBJ2-1; D may be TRBD2 (5 bases). The CDR3 covers 16 residues. Trimming took off 0 bases at V and 4 bases at J, with 14 bases between the two ends. Germline CDR1 SGHRS, CDR2 YFSETQ. CDR3 amino acids: CASSLVSAGLYNEQFF. CDR3 sequence (DNA): TGCGCCAGCAGCTTGGTATCTGCGGGCCTTTACAATGAGCAGTTCTTC.

This clone was counted only a few times. V usage is TRBV5-4 and J usage is TRBJ2-7; 13 nucleotides line up with TRBD2. Germline V CDR1 and CDR2: SGHNT, YYREEE (reference sequence). The CDR3 runs 15 residues. V lost 3 bases and J lost 4; bases outside the gene matches: 4. As DNA, the CDR3 is TGTGCCAGCAGCTCGGGACTAGCGGGGAGGTACGAGCAGTACTTC. Amino acid sequence: CASSSGLAGRYEQYF.

This chain uses TRBV2 with TRBJ2-1, with 10 bases aligning to TRBD2. Trimming cost V 6 bases and J 0 bases; bases outside gene matches: 5. The CDR3 extends over 16 amino acids. Germline values: CDR1 SNHLY, CDR2 FYNNEI. CDR3 DNA: TGTGCCAGCAGGATTAGCGGGAGGAGCTCCTACAATGAGCAGTTCTTC. Translating it yields CASRISGRSSYNEQFF.

This clone was seen a few times. The chain has TRBV7-6 and TRBJ2-2, with TRBD2 as a possible D gene (6 bases). Trimming removed 5 bases from V and 5 bases from J, with 12 bases in between. Germline V gene lookup returns CDR1 SGHVS and CDR2 FNYEAQ. The CDR3 covers 14 residues. CDR3 nucleotides: TGTGCCAGCAGCCCCCCAGGAGGGACCGGGGAGCTGTTTTTT. Translating it yields CASSPPGGTGELFF.

The V call is TRBV6-5, the J call TRBJ2-7; D perhaps matches TRBD2 (7 bases). CDR1 is MNHEY and CDR2 is SVGAGI in the germline V gene. With 5 bases removed from V and 2 bases from J, the gap between germline ends came to 13 bases. CDR3 size: 14 residues. The CDR3 coding sequence is TGTGCCAGCAGTCCTGGGGGGGCGACCTACGAGCAGTACTTC. It codes for CASSPGGATYEQYF.

This clone occurred a few times. The DNA of the CDR3 is TGTGCCAGCAGAGACCAGGGAGGGACTGAAGCTTTCTTT. It encodes CASRDQGGTEAFF. The V gene is TRBV7-9, the J gene TRBJ1-1; D possibly corresponds to TRBD1 (5 bases). This CDR3 has 13 amino acids. V was clipped by 6 bases and J by 5 bases, with 13 bases between them. Germline V gene lookup returns CDR1 SEHNR and CDR2 FQNEAQ (reference sequence).

This clone was counted a few times. The chain recombines TRBV29-1 with TRBJ2-2, with a tentative D call TRBD2 (5 bases). The CDR3 covers 14 residues. V was cut by 5 bases and J by 8 bases, with 18 bases left in between. From germline, CDR1 is SQVTM and CDR2 ANQGSEA. CDR3 amino acids: CSVRRESNDGELFF. The DNA of the CDR3 is TGCAGCGTTCGTAGGGAGTCGAACGATGGGGAGCTGTTTTTT.

This chain links TRBV19 with TRBJ1-5, with D possibly being TRBD1 (6 bases). Trimming took off 5 bases at V and 4 bases at J, with 6 bases between the two ends. This CDR3 spans 12 amino acids. Per germline, CDR1 LNHDA and CDR2 SQIVND (reference sequence). The DNA of the CDR3 is TGTGCCAGTAGTGACAGGAATCAGCCCCAGCATTTT. Translation gives CASSDRNQPQHF.

This clone appeared a few times. The CDR3 spells CASSLAGGQRLYEQYF. The DNA for the CDR3 is TGTGCCAGCAGCTTGGCTGGTGGACAGCGGCTATACGAGCAGTACTTC. This chain uses TRBV5-4 with TRBJ2-7; weak D call: TRBD1 (6 bases). V lost 0 bases, J lost 4 bases, and 17 bases lay in between. The CDR3 runs 16 residues. The germline CDR1 and CDR2 sequences are SGHNT and YYREEE (reference sequence).

This sequence joins TRBV5-1 and TRBJ1-1; D gene unclear. The CDR3 has 14 residues. The germline V and J ends were trimmed by 0 bases and 3 bases, with 9 bases remaining between them. Germline CDR1 reads SGHRS; CDR2 reads YFSETQ. The CDR3 sequence: CASSLDSKYTEAFF. CDR3 nucleotide sequence: TGCGCCAGCAGCTTGGACAGCAAGTACACTGAAGCTTTCTTT.

The rearrangement uses TRBV9 and TRBJ2-3; D is perhaps TRBD2 (5 bases). The CDR3 length is 15 residues. The V end lost 4 bases, the J end lost 2 bases, and 14 bases lay between the germline ends. Per germline, CDR1 SGDLS and CDR2 YYNGEE. The CDR3 loop is CASSPRGSNTDTQYF. CDR3 DNA sequence: TGTGCCAGCAGCCCGCGAGGGTCTAACACAGATACGCAGTATTTT.

The V gene is TRBV9, the J gene TRBJ1-2, with 8 bases lining up with TRBD1. The ends lost 4 bases at V and 3 bases at J; junction bases unmatched: 5. The CDR3 contains 14 residues. CDR1 is SGDLS, CDR2 YYNGEE, per germline. The CDR3 protein is CASSSGQGDYGYTF. The CDR3 DNA reads TGTGCCAGCAGCAGTGGACAGGGAGACTATGGCTACACCTTC.

The chain joins TRBV2 to TRBJ2-1; tentative D call: TRBD2 (6 bases). The germline V and J ends were trimmed by 4 bases and 4 bases, with 8 bases remaining between them. CDR1 is SNHLY and CDR2 is FYNNEI in the germline V gene. The CDR3 has 13 residues. CDR3 protein: CASSGGTYNEQFF. For the CDR3, the DNA is TGTGCCAGCAGTGGCGGGACTTACAATGAGCAGTTCTTC.